This TCR beta chain emerged from a study of technical replicates of blood from four donors. Per the germline V gene, CDR1 is SGHRS and CDR2 is YFSETQ. Trimming removed 0 bases at V and 0 bases at J, with 10 bases between. The CDR3 contains 17 residues. TCRdb's table, derived via immunoSEQ multiplex PCR, lists solely in-frame clones and lacks some. The data contain under 90,000 clones, just under 95% of them singletons. The receptor comes from a human donor in good health. Sample: T cells isolated from PBMCs. V usage is TRBV5-1 and J usage is TRBJ2-6; perhaps TRBD1 as D (6 bases). The CDR3 coding sequence is TGCGCCAGCAGCTTGGGGGACACCCTCTCTGGGGCCAACGTCCTGACTTTC. Protein: CASSLGDTLSGANVLTF.